This TCR beta chain was observed in a study of blood T cell repertoires in COVID-19. Per the study methods: Amplification of reference gene primers provided the estimated nucleated cell counts. The method was immunoSEQ multiplex PCR; TCRdb's version includes in-frame clones alone and lacks a portion of them. V and J calls and clone size are those listed in that table; D and trimming were worked out from the DNA. The sample lists fewer than 90,000 clones, 76% occurring once. J was trimmed by 6 bases and V by 4 bases; bases with no gene match: 9. Germline V CDR1 and CDR2: KGHSH, LQKENI. The CDR3 has 15 residues.

The sequenced sample was peripheral blood. The chain recombines TRBV18 with TRBJ1-1; TRBD1 agrees at 9 bases. This TCR derives from a man aged 60 to 75 with COVID-19, enrolled during active disease. The CDR3 sequence: CASSLRQGGVAEAFF. CDR3 bases: TGTGCCAGCTCACTGAGACAGGGGGGGGTTGCTGAAGCTTTCTTT.